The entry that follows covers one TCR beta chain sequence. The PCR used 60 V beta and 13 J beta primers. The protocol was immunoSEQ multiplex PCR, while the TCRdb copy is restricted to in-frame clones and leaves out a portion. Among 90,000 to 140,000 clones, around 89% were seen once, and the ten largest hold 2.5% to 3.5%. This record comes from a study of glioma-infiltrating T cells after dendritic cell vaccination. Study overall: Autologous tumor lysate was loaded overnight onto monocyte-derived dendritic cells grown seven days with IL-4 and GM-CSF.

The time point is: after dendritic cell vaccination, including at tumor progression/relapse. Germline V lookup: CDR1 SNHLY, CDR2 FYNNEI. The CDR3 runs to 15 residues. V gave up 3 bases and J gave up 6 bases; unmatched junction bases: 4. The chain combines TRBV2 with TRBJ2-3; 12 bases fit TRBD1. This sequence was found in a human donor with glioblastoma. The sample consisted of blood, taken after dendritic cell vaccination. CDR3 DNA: TGTGCCAGCAGTGAGGGACAGGGGGCAAGGGATACGCAGTATTTT. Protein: CASSEGQGARDTQYF.